The T cell receptor beta chain under discussion was sequenced for a study of CD8 T cells in ankylosing spondylitis. Overall study findings and caveats: One TCR beta motif, made up of about 8 highly homologous variants, appeared characteristic of ankylosing spondylitis blood. Disease-linked clones reportedly showed significant enrichment in matched ankylosing spondylitis synovial fluid. Previous work reported some of these motif variants in the synovial fluid and blood of reactive arthritis.

TCRdb re-called the 5' RACE reads through MiXCR, storing one row per CDR3 protein. Among about 440,000 distinct CDR3 sequences listed, 15% to 20% were seen once. The V gene's germline CDR1 is LNHNV and CDR2 YYDKDF (reference sequence). Deletions cut 0 bases from V and 6 bases from J, with 9 bases between. The CDR3 runs 14 residues. This clonotype has only a few counts. Its cognate antigen is unknown. Sequencing used blood, either unsorted or a sorted T cell fraction (not recorded which). The V gene is TRBV15, the J gene TRBJ2-1; D may be TRBD1 or TRBD2 (5 bases each). The origin of this receptor is a male donor with ankylosing spondylitis. This CDR3 is CATSRDHGGNEQFF. CDR3 sequence (DNA): TGTGCCACCAGCAGAGATCATGGGGGCAATGAGCAGTTCTTC.